This T cell receptor beta chain was obtained from a study of vaccination effects on CD4 cells after COVID-19. The CDR3 runs 16 residues. The V and J ends lost 3 bases and 0 bases, in that order; junction bases with no gene match: 5. The germline CDR1 and CDR2 sequences are LGHNT and FRNRAP. Measured with immunoSEQ multiplex PCR; TCRdb has only the in-frame clones, and not every one. The sample lists tens of thousands of clones; 77% were seen once. Viral peptide pool expansion of antigen-specific CD4+ T cells preceded sequencing in the ViraFEST assay. Isolation of CD4+ T cells took place after approximately 10 days of culture. Vaccinated recipients, who were negative for nucleocapsid antibodies, had no history of SARS-CoV-2 infection. Peptides at about 10 ug/ml and IL-2 at 9.5 to 10 IU/ml were added to roughly 2 million PBMC per well. This clone was seen more than once but under ten times. Its antigen is unidentified.

The genes are TRBV12-5 and TRBJ2-4, with 7 positions matching TRBD1. This TCR derives from a human donor who received a COVID-19 vaccine. The source material was CD4+ T cells from PBMCs cultured with HCoV-NL63 spike peptides, sampled before COVID-19 vaccination. Here the CDR3 reads CASGFGQVLAKNIQYF. The DNA for the CDR3 is TGTGCTAGTGGTTTTGGACAGGTCCTAGCCAAAAACATTCAGTACTTC.